This T cell receptor beta chain was found in a study of shared clonotypes between healthy human individuals (dated by TCRdb to 2019 to 2021). Background for the entire study: The cohort included three men and a couple of women between 18 and 49 years of age. Per donor, three plates each were used for CD4 naive and CD4 memory, two for CD8 naive, and one for CD8 memory. To estimate repertoire size and how much clonotypes are shared between individuals, the study performed deep sequencing of blood TCR repertoires from a few healthy adults. Different laboratories and diverse techniques were used to prepare libraries and sequence TCR repertoires, to increase sequencing depth and limit assay-specific biases. Between about 0.85 and 8.9 billion PBMCs per donor were obtained by leukapheresis.

Turning to this clone: Its antigen is currently not known. No base qualities exist here, and no much larger clone lies one base off it.

CD8 naive samples were CD45RO-negative cells positively selected for CCR7, giving a CD45RA+CCR7+ population that excluded TemRA cells. The donors were healthy, HIV-negative adults who had no recently reported acute infections or vaccinations. Every donor was a Caucasian adult living in Nashville, Tennessee, USA. After blood collection by leukapheresis, PBMCs were isolated using Ficoll-Histopaque density gradient centrifugation and then cryopreserved in the vapor phase of liquid nitrogen. Analytical flow cytometry was used to check the purity and quantity of each magnetically sorted T cell population. From each sorted fraction, genomic DNA was isolated and quantified by UV absorbance on a Nanodrop 2000c. Using the deep immunoSEQ assay, TCR CDR3 regions were amplified from genomic DNA by multiplex PCR. Extracted genomic DNA from each cell subset was spread evenly across all wells of several immunoSEQ 96-well plates, with each plate serving as a replicate. For sorted subsets, each replicate PCR was loaded with roughly 190 ng genomic DNA, equivalent to 25,000 to 30,000 T cell genomes. The purified libraries were quantified using a Qubit 3.0 fluorometer, sized with a Bioanalyzer 2100, and then quantified again using the KAPA Library Quantification kit. A separate single-read 150-cycle Illumina NextSeq 550 flow cell was used to sequence each immunoSEQ 96-well plate. The source study handled its data this way. The immunoSEQ output contained only junctional sequences without quality scores, so filtering could not match that applied to full-length reads. Sequences were annotated with PyIR, a Python wrapper for IgBLAST v1.9, and V/J genes and CDR3 were assigned using IMGT germline references. Reads were filtered out if the reads had weak V/J assignments (E-value above 1e-6), no CDR3, stop codons, out-of-frame junctions, or ambiguous translated residues. A V3J clonotype was defined by an identical inferred V gene, J gene, and CDR3 amino acid sequence. Percentage overlap between repertoires was calculated by dividing the number of shared unique clonotypes by the size of the smaller repertoire. RTK rarefaction, the Chao1 estimator, and Recon v2.1 estimates of unobserved clonotypes were used to assess repertoire richness. Generation probabilities for all TCRbeta clonotypes obtained by the gDNA method from a handful of donors were computed using OLGA. Drawn from immuneACCESS, this table holds only the in-frame rearrangements with V and J called that TCRdb kept. Clones are partly lost; checked studies trace under half to an unresolved V gene and leave the rest unexplained. D and trimming come from the DNA, and the V and J calls and clone size come from that table. Recorded for this sample are about 2 million clones; about 95% of them occurred a single time. The ten largest clones capture 0.9% to 1.4% of the sample.

What the research found in general, with its limitations: About 5% of naive CD4, 3% to 4% of naive CD8, roughly 2.4% of memory CD4, and about 0.4% of memory CD8 clonotypes were shared across four donors. Higher generation probabilities were observed for clonotypes shared by all four sorted-subset donors than for non-shared clonotypes. Based on pairwise subsampling, the degree of clonotype sharing among donors was expected to be affected by sequencing depth. Naive subsets generally had larger estimated clonotype richness than memory subsets. Even with the large sequencing depth, rarefaction of the sorted-subset datasets indicated that sequencing was incomplete. The genetic and exposure-history diversity represented was limited by the small number of donors. Sampling was restricted to blood, and TCR repertoires in tissue are likely to differ from TCR repertoires in blood.

V loses 2 bases of germline sequence and J loses 4 bases, and the interval between the two ends is 15 bases. CDR1 MDHEN and CDR2 SYDVKM were looked up in the germline V gene. The CDR3 holds 16 amino acids from the cysteine to the phenylalanine. Of the read, only the CDR3 DNA is kept; its 48 bases are in frame from base 1. The source of this sequence is a man aged 18 to 29 in good health. Sequences were obtained from naive CD8+ T cells sorted from blood. This sample's cell subset or site label indicates: CD45RA+CCR7+. The chain uses TRBV28 and TRBJ1-3; a tentative D call is TRBD1 (5 bases match). This receptor carries the CDR3 CASSLTREGKGNTIYF. The DNA sequence is TGTGCCAGCAGTTTAACCAGGGAGGGAAAGGGAAACACCATATATTTT.